Listed below are T cell receptor beta chains from one sample, sequenced in a study of blood T cell repertoires in COVID-19. The method was immunoSEQ multiplex PCR; TCRdb's version includes in-frame clones alone and lacks a portion of them. The profile shows about 50,000 clones, roughly nine tenths of them singletons. The sequencing sample was made of peripheral blood. Every receptor here comes from a human donor in a cohort sampled during active COVID-19. Each CDR3 is given with its conserved first and last residue. D genes are given only for firm matches. Some rows mark clone size as missing; the rest say once, few, many or name a class of expanded clone.

cdr3_nt: TGTGCCAGCTCACCACAGACTAGCGGGAATCGGGAGCAGTACTTC
cdr3_aa: CASSPQTSGNREQYF
clone_size: NA
d_call: TRBD2
v_call: TRBV18
j_call: TRBJ2-7

cdr3_nt: TGTGCCAGCCGAGTATCGACAGGGTCGGACTATGGCTACACCTTC
cdr3_aa: CASRVSTGSDYGYTF
clone_size: NA
d_call: TRBD1
v_call: TRBV27
j_call: TRBJ1-2

cdr3_nt: TGTGCCAGCAGCCGACTAATGAACACTGAAGCTTTCTTT
cdr3_aa: CASSRLMNTEAFF
clone_size: NA
d_call: NA
v_call: TRBV7-3
j_call: TRBJ1-1

cdr3_nt: TGTGCCCCTAGGAGCGGGGGGCGTAACAATGAGCAGTTCTTC
cdr3_aa: CAPRSGGRNNEQFF
clone_size: NA
d_call: TRBD2
v_call: TRBV30
j_call: TRBJ2-1

cdr3_nt: TGCAGCGTTGTCCGGACAGGGAACGAGCAGTTCTTC
cdr3_aa: CSVVRTGNEQFF
clone_size: NA
d_call: TRBD1
v_call: TRBV29-1
j_call: TRBJ2-1

cdr3_nt: TGTGCCTGGAGTCTCGGGGGGGCGGCAGATACGCAGTATTTT
cdr3_aa: CAWSLGGAADTQYF
clone_size: once
d_call: TRBD2
v_call: TRBV30
j_call: TRBJ2-3

cdr3_nt: TGTGCCAGCAGGTGGACAGGGGGTTACGAGCAGTACTTC
cdr3_aa: CASRWTGGYEQYF
clone_size: NA
d_call: TRBD1
v_call: TRBV27
j_call: TRBJ2-7

cdr3_nt: TGTGCCTGGAGTAGAACGGCTGGGGCCAACGTCCTGACTTTC
cdr3_aa: CAWSRTAGANVLTF
clone_size: NA
d_call: NA
v_call: TRBV30
j_call: TRBJ2-6

cdr3_nt: TGTGCCAGCTCTCCTCACAGGGATCGGCCCCAGCATTTT
cdr3_aa: CASSPHRDRPQHF
clone_size: NA
d_call: NA
v_call: TRBV18
j_call: TRBJ1-5

cdr3_nt: TGCGCCAGCAGCCAAGACCTCTTGAGTAACCAGCCCCAGCATTTT
cdr3_aa: CASSQDLLSNQPQHF
clone_size: NA
d_call: NA
v_call: TRBV4-3
j_call: TRBJ1-5

cdr3_nt: TGTGCCAGCAGTTACTCTGGGGGCGTCTACACCTTC
cdr3_aa: CASSYSGGVYTF
clone_size: NA
d_call: NA
v_call: TRBV6-6
j_call: TRBJ1-2

cdr3_nt: TGTGCCAGCAGTTCGGGAGGTGATACGCAGTATTTT
cdr3_aa: CASSSGGDTQYF
clone_size: NA
d_call: TRBD2
v_call: TRBV28
j_call: TRBJ2-3

cdr3_nt: TGCGCCAGCAGCTTGGCAGAAGATACGCAGTATTTT
cdr3_aa: CASSLAEDTQYF
clone_size: NA
d_call: NA
v_call: TRBV5-1
j_call: TRBJ2-3

cdr3_nt: TGTGCCAGTAGTATCGAGGGACAGACAATCTACACCTTC
cdr3_aa: CASSIEGQTIYTF
clone_size: NA
d_call: TRBD1
v_call: TRBV19
j_call: TRBJ1-2

cdr3_nt: TGTGCCTGGAGCGGGACAGGGGAACAGCCCCAGCATTTT
cdr3_aa: CAWSGTGEQPQHF
clone_size: few
d_call: TRBD1
v_call: TRBV30
j_call: TRBJ1-5

cdr3_nt: TGCGCCAGCAGCCAAGAGGGGCTAGGGGAGACCCAGTACTTC
cdr3_aa: CASSQEGLGETQYF
clone_size: NA
d_call: NA
v_call: TRBV4-3
j_call: TRBJ2-5

cdr3_nt: TGTGCCAGCAGCCTTACTAGCGGGGGCGTAGATACGCAGTATTTT
cdr3_aa: CASSLTSGGVDTQYF
clone_size: NA
d_call: TRBD2
v_call: TRBV7-9
j_call: TRBJ2-3

cdr3_nt: TGTGCCAGCCCAAGTACCGGGACTAGCGGGGGGGCCTACAATGAGCAGTTCTTC
cdr3_aa: CASPSTGTSGGAYNEQFF
clone_size: NA
d_call: NA
v_call: TRBV21-1
j_call: TRBJ2-1

cdr3_nt: TGTGCCAGCAGCCTGGGAAGATGGGGGAGGGACACTGAAGCTTTCTTT
cdr3_aa: CASSLGRWGRDTEAFF
clone_size: NA
d_call: NA
v_call: TRBV5-5
j_call: TRBJ1-1

cdr3_nt: TGTGCCAGCAGCTCGAGCTGGACAGGGTTAGATAACACCATATATTTT
cdr3_aa: CASSSSWTGLDNTIYF
clone_size: NA
d_call: TRBD1
v_call: TRBV5-4
j_call: TRBJ1-3

cdr3_nt: TGCAGTGGTTATCTGGATACGCAGTATTTT
cdr3_aa: CSGYLDTQYF
clone_size: NA
d_call: NA
v_call: TRBV20-1
j_call: TRBJ2-3

cdr3_nt: TGCGCCAGCAGCTTGAGCAGGTTGGAGACCCAGTACTTC
cdr3_aa: CASSLSRLETQYF
clone_size: NA
d_call: NA
v_call: TRBV5-1
j_call: TRBJ2-5

cdr3_nt: TGTGCCAGCTCACCAGCCGGGACCAGGGGATATGGCTACACCTTC
cdr3_aa: CASSPAGTRGYGYTF
clone_size: NA
d_call: NA
v_call: TRBV18
j_call: TRBJ1-2

cdr3_nt: TGTGCCAGCAGTAGACTAGCGGGTTACTACGAGCAGTACTTC
cdr3_aa: CASSRLAGYYEQYF
clone_size: NA
d_call: TRBD2
v_call: TRBV6-5
j_call: TRBJ2-7